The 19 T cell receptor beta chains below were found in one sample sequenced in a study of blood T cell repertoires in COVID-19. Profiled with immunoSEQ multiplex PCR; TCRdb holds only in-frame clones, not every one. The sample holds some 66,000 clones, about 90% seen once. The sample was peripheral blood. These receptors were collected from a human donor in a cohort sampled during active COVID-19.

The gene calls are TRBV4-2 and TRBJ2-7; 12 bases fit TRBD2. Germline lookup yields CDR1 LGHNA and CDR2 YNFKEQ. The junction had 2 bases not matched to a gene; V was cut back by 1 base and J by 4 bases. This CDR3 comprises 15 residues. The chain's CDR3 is CASSQVTSGRYEQYF. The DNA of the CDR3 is TGTGCCAGCAGCCAAGTTACTAGCGGGAGGTACGAGCAGTACTTC.

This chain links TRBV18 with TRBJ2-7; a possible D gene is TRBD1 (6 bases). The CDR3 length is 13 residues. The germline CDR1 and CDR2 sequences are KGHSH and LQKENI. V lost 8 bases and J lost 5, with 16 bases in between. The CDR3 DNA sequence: TGTGCCAGCCACGAAACAGGGCAGAACGAGCAGTACTTC. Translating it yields CASHETGQNEQYF.

The CDR3 DNA reads TGCGCCAGCAGCTGGGACAAATCCTACGAGCAGTACTTC. Translating gives CASSWDKSYEQYF. The V and J genes are TRBV5-1 and TRBJ2-7, with D perhaps matching TRBD1 (6 bases). Germline-derived CDR1 and CDR2 are SGHRS and YFSETQ. The V and J ends lost 3 bases and 1 base respectively, with 8 bases between them. The CDR3 totals 13 residues. The complete variable domain, with remaining parts taken from reference TRBV5-1 and TRBJ2-7, reads KAGVTQTPRYLIKTRGQQVTLSCSPISGHRSVSWYQQTPGQGLQFLFEYFSETQRNKGNFPGRFSGRQFSNSRSEMNVSTLELGDSALYLCASSWDKSYEQYFGPGTRLTVT.

The CDR3 is CASSPAVSGANVLTF. The CDR3 DNA is TGTGCCAGCAGCCCCGCAGTCTCTGGGGCCAACGTCCTGACTTTC. The chain has TRBV7-3 and TRBJ2-6; D call uncertain. With 5 bases removed from V and 0 bases from J, the gap between germline ends came to 8 bases. CDR1 is SGHTA and CDR2 is FQGTGA in the germline V gene. The CDR3 has 15 amino acids.

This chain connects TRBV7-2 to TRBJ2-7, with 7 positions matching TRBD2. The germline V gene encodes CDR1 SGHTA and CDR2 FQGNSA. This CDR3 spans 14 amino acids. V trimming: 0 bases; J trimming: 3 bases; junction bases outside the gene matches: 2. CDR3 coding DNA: TGTGCCAGCAGCTTAGCCGCTAGCGGCTACGAGCAGTACTTC. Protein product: CASSLAASGYEQYF.

Here the CDR3 reads CASRMGRGTDTQYF. The CDR3 region has the DNA TGTGCCAGCAGGATGGGAAGAGGGACAGATACGCAGTATTTT. J is TRBJ2-3 and V is TRBV5-4; a possible D gene is TRBD2 (5 bases). CDR1 is SGHNT, CDR2 YYREEE, per germline (reference sequence). V was trimmed by 5 bases and J by 3 bases, leaving 13 bases between them. This CDR3 is 14 amino acids long.

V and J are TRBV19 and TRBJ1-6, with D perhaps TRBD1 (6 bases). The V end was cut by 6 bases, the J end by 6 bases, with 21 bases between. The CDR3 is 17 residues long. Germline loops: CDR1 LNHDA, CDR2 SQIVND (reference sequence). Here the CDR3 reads CASRRSQGWSSNSPLHF. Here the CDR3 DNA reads TGTGCCAGTAGGAGATCGCAGGGGTGGTCTTCTAATTCACCCCTCCACTTT.

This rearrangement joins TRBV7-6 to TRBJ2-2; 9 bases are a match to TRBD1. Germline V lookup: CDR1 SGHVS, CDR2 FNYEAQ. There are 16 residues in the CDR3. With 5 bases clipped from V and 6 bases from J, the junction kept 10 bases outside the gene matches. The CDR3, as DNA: TGTGCCAGCAGCGCAGCCGGGACAGGGTTTCCCGGGGAGCTGTTTTTT. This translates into CASSAAGTGFPGELFF.

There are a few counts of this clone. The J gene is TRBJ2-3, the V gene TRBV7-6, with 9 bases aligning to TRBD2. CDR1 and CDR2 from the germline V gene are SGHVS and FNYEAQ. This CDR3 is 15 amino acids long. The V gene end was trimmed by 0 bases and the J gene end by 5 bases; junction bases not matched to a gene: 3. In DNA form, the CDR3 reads TGTGCCAGCAGCTTAGCTAGCGGGAGAATAGATACGCAGTATTTT. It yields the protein CASSLASGRIDTQYF.

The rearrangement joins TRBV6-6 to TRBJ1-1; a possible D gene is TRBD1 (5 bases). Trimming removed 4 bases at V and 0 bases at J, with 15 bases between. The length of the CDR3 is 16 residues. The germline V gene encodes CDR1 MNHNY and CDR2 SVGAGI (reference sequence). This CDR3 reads CASSFGGGGVNTEAFF. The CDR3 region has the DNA TGTGCCAGCAGTTTCGGTGGGGGGGGTGTGAACACTGAAGCTTTCTTT.

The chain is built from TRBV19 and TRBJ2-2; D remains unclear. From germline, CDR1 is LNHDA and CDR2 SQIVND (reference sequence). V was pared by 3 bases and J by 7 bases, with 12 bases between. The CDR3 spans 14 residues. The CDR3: CASSILEVVGELFF. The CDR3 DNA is TGTGCCAGTAGTATCCTAGAGGTGGTCGGGGAGCTGTTTTTT.

DNA for the CDR3: TGCGCCAGCAGCTCCGAGGTCAGAGAGACCCAGTACTTC. Protein sequence: CASSSEVRETQYF. The chain uses TRBV5-1 and TRBJ2-5; D remains unclear. The ends were cut back, 3 bases at V and 4 bases at J, with 10 bases in the middle. Germline loops: CDR1 SGHRS, CDR2 YFSETQ. CDR3 length: 13 residues.

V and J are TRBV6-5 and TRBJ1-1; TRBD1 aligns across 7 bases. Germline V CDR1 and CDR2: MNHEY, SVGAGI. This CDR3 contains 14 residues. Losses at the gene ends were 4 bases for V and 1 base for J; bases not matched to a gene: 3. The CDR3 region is CASSWRGPNTEAFF. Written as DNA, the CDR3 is TGTGCCAGCAGTTGGAGGGGGCCGAACACTGAAGCTTTCTTT.

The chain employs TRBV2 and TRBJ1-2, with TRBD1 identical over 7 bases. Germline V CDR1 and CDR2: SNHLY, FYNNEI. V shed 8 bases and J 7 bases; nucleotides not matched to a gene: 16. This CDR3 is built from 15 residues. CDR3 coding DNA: TGTGCCAGCCTTAAACGGGGACAGCCAAGCGGTGGCTACACCTTC. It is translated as CASLKRGQPSGGYTF.

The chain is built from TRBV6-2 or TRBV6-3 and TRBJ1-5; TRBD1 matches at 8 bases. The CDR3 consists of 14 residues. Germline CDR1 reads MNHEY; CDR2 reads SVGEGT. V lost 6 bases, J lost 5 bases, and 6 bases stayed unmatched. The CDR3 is CASSDGQGDQPQHF. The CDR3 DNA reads TGTGCCAGCAGCGACGGACAGGGTGATCAGCCCCAGCATTTT.

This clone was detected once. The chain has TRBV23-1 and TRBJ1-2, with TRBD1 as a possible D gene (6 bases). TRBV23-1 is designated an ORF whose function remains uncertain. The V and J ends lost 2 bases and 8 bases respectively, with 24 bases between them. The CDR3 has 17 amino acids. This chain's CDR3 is CASSQRAPPNREGGYTF. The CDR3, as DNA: TGCGCCAGCAGTCAAAGGGCCCCGCCAAACAGGGAGGGCGGCTACACCTTC.

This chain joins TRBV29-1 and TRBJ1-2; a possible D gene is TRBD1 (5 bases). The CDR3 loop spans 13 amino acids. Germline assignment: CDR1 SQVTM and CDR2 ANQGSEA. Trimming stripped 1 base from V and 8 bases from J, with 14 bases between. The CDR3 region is CSVEARAGRGYTF. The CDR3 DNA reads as TGCAGCGTTGAAGCGCGCGCAGGGCGCGGCTACACCTTC. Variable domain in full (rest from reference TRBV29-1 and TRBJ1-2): SAVISQKPSRDICQRGTSLTIQCQVDSQVTMMFWYRQQPGQSLTLIATANQGSEATYESGFVIDKFPISRPNLTFSTLTVSNMSPEDSSIYLCSVEARAGRGYTFGSGTRLTVV.

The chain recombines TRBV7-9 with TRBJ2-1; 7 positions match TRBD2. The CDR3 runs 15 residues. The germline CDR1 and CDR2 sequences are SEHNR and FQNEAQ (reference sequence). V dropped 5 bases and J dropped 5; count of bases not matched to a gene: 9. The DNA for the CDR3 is TGTGCCAGCAGCCAGAGCGGGGAGGGTAACAATGAGCAGTTCTTC. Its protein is CASSQSGEGNNEQFF.

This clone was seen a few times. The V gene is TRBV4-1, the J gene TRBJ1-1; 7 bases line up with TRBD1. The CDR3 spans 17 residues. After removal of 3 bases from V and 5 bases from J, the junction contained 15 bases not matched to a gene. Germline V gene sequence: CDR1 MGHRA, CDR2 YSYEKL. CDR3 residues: CASSQSVSRGLGTEAFF. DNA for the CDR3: TGCGCCAGCAGCCAGTCCGTGAGCAGGGGGTTAGGGACTGAAGCTTTCTTT.